This T cell receptor (beta chain) was documented in a study of OX40 agonist ivuxolimab in advanced cancers. Sequenced by immunoSEQ multiplex PCR; TCRdb stores in-frame clones only, minus some. Of about 79,000 clones in the sample, 90% were seen once. The CDR3 is 16 amino acids. The V segment lost 0 bases and the J segment 4 bases; nucleotides outside the gene matches: 8. In germline, CDR1 is LNHNV, CDR2 YYDKDF (reference sequence). The clonotype originates from an adult with an advanced solid tumor such as melanoma, head and neck, liver or kidney cancer. Sequencing used CD4+ or CD8+ T cells sorted from blood, obtained in a trial of the OX40 agonist ivuxolimab. This chain connects TRBV15 to TRBJ1-1; the match to TRBD1 covers 7 bases. CDR3 protein: CATSREVAGGSTEAFF. The CDR3 nucleotides read TGTGCCACCAGCAGAGAAGTGGCAGGGGGGAGCACTGAAGCTTTCTTT.